The clone carrying this T cell receptor beta chain was detected a few times. This CDR3 contains 13 residues. CDR1 and CDR2 (germline): SGHAT, FQNNGV. The V gene end was trimmed by 6 bases and the J gene end by 7 bases; junction bases not matched to a gene: 8. The data stem from a study of beta chain features in type 1 diabetes. Expressed TCRB transcripts got sequenced, as all isolated RNA was reverse transcribed. Sequenced by immunoSEQ multiplex PCR; TCRdb stores in-frame clones only, minus some. The table includes about 620,000 clones, about 16% detected once. CD4+ cells of the naive, central memory, regulatory and stem cell-like memory types were sorted via CD45RO/CCR7/CD25/CD127/CD95/CD27.

The specimen was naive CD4+ T cells from blood. The receptor was isolated from a man younger than 35 in good health. The V gene is TRBV11-2, the J gene TRBJ1-1, with 7 bases matching TRBD1. This chain's CDR3 is CASRRTGSNEAFF. The CDR3 coding sequence is TGTGCCAGCAGAAGGACAGGCAGCAATGAAGCTTTCTTT.